This T cell receptor beta chain was recorded in a study of T cell repertoires in cytomegalovirus infection. Study summary: Public TCR beta signatures indicated both CMV infection and matching HLA type.

The CDR3 length is 17 residues. Germline V gene sequence: CDR1 LGHDT, CDR2 YNNKEL (reference sequence). The ends lost 6 bases at V and 3 bases at J; junction bases unmatched: 15. A single record per CDR3 protein comes from TCRdb applying MiXCR to the reads. Here the sample spans approximately 170,000 distinct CDR3 sequences, roughly a sixth being singletons. This clonotype was seen a few times. Sequencing was performed on CD8+ T cells from PBMCs. The sequence came from a human donor in good health (CMV status not recorded). Some clones in this sample may be carry-over from other donors' samples. The J gene is TRBJ2-3, the V gene TRBV3-1; 7 bases line up with TRBD2. CDR3 in amino acids: CASRKEGSGEATDTQYF. CDR3 nucleotides: TGTGCCAGCAGAAAAGAGGGCAGCGGGGAGGCGACAGATACGCAGTATTTT.